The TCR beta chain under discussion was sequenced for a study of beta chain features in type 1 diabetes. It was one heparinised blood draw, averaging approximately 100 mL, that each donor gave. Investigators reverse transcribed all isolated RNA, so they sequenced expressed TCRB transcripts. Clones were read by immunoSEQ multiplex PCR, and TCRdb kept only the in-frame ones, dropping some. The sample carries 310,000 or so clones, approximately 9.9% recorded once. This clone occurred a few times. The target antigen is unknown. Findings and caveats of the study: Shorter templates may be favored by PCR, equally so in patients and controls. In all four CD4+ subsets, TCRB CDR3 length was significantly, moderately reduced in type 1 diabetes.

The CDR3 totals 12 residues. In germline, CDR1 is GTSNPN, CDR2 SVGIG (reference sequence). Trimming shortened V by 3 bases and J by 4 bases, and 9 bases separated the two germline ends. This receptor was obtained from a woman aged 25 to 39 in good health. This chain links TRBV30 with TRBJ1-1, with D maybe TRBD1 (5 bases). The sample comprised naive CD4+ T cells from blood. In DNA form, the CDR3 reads TGTGCCTGGAGAAACAGGCCCACTGAAGCTTTCTTT. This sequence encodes CAWRNRPTEAFF.